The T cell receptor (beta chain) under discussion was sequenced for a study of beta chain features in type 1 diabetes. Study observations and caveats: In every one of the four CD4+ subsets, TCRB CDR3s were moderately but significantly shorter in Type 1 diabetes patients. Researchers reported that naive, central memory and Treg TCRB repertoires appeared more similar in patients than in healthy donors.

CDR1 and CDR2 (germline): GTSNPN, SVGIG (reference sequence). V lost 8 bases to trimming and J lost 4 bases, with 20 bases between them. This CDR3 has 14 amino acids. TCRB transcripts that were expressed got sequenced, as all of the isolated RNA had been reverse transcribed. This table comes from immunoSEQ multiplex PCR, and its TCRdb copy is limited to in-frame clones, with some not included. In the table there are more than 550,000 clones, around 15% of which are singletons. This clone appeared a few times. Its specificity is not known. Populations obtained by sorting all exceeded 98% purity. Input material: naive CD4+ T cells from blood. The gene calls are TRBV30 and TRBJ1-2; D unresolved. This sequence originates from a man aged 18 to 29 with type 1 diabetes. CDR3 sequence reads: CASEGRGGSYGYTF. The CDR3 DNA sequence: TGTGCCAGCGAGGGCCGGGGAGGGAGCTATGGCTACACCTTC.